The 22 T cell receptor beta chains reported below all come from one sample, sequenced in a study of blood T cell repertoires in COVID-19. The table came from immunoSEQ multiplex PCR; TCRdb's copy has only in-frame clones and leaves some out. Of just over 300,000 clones in the sample, just over 85% are singletons; the top ten hold about 4.2%. The sequenced sample consisted of PBMCs or T cells enriched from blood (not recorded which). These receptors originate from a man between 25 and 39 years old who had recovered from COVID-19.

The chain combines TRBV5-4 with TRBJ1-2; 9 bases agree with TRBD1. The CDR3 runs 15 residues. With 4 bases clipped from V and 3 bases from J, the junction kept 7 bases outside the gene matches. CDR1 and CDR2 from the germline V gene are SGHNT and YYREEE (reference sequence). Written as DNA, the CDR3 is TGTGCCAGCAGCCCGCGACAGGGGGACGACTATGGCTACACCTTC. This translates into CASSPRQGDDYGYTF. Together with reference TRBV5-4 and TRBJ1-2, the CDR3 gives the full variable domain: ETGVTQSPTHLIKTRGQQVTLRCSSQSGHNTVSWYQQALGQGPQFIFQYYREEENGRGNFPPRFSGLQFPNYSSELNVNALELDDSALYLCASSPRQGDDYGYTFGSGTRLTVV.

The chain joins TRBV5-1 to TRBJ2-1; 10 positions match TRBD2. In germline, CDR1 is SGHRS, CDR2 YFSETQ. The CDR3 is 13 residues long. Trimming at V came to 0 bases and at J to 9 bases, leaving 0 bases not matched to a gene. The CDR3 nucleotides are TGCGCCAGCAGCTTGGCTAGCGGGAGTGAGCAGTTCTTC. Translating it yields CASSLASGSEQFF.

The genes are TRBV6-5 and TRBJ1-3; D call uncertain. CDR1 and CDR2 from the germline V gene are MNHEY and SVGAGI. The CDR3 consists of 14 residues. V lost 7 bases and J 10 bases, leaving 20 bases between the germline ends. CDR3 bases: TGTGCCAGCACCTCGCCGGTTACCGAAACGACCATATATTTT. It translates to CASTSPVTETTIYF.

The chain is built from TRBV19 and TRBJ1-2; D is ambiguous. This CDR3 is 14 amino acids long. The germline gives CDR1 LNHDA, CDR2 SQIVND (reference sequence). V was shortened by 3 bases and J by 4 bases, with 12 bases between the two germline ends. Here the CDR3 reads CASSIGPQSYGYTF. CDR3 DNA: TGTGCCAGTAGTATCGGCCCACAGAGCTATGGCTACACCTTC.

This chain connects TRBV5-5 to TRBJ2-5; no reliable D call. CDR3 length: 13 amino acids. CDR1 SGHKS and CDR2 YYEKEE come from the germline V gene (reference sequence). V was shortened by 5 bases and J by 5 bases, with 13 bases between the two germline ends. The CDR3 bases are TGTGCCAGCAGACCACAGTTCGTTGAGACCCAGTACTTC. The encoded protein is CASRPQFVETQYF.

The chain combines TRBV3-1 (or the pseudogene TRBV3-2) with TRBJ1-5; TRBD1 is a possible D gene (6 bases). The CDR3 is made up of 16 amino acids. CDR1 is LGHDT, CDR2 YNNKEL, per germline (reference sequence). V lost 1 base, J lost 5 bases, and 15 bases lay in between. CDR3: CASSQAGTLSDQPQHF. In DNA, the CDR3 is TGTGCCAGCAGCCAAGCCGGGACATTGTCGGATCAGCCCCAGCATTTT.

J is TRBJ2-1 and V is TRBV9, with D maybe TRBD2 (6 bases). CDR1 is SGDLS and CDR2 is YYNGEE in the germline V gene. V lost 3 bases and J 7 bases, leaving 14 bases between the germline ends. This CDR3 region has 14 residues. The CDR3 loop reads CASSDWAGRNEQFF. CDR3 nucleotides: TGTGCCAGCAGCGACTGGGCGGGGAGAAATGAGCAGTTCTTC.

The gene calls are TRBV6-1 and TRBJ1-1; D is possibly TRBD1 (5 bases). CDR1 and CDR2 from the germline V gene are MNHNS and SASEGT. V lost 2 bases to trimming and J lost 7 bases, with 8 bases between them. This CDR3 has 12 residues. CDR3 amino acids: CASSERGVEAFF. The CDR3 bases are TGTGCCAGCAGTGAAAGGGGCGTTGAAGCTTTCTTT.

The genes are TRBV4-1 and TRBJ2-7; D ambiguous. The germline V gene has CDR1 MGHRA and CDR2 YSYEKL. Between the trimmed V and J ends, which lost 1 base and 2 bases, there was a span of 12 bases. The CDR3 runs to 15 residues. CDR3 sequence: CASSQVAGSTYEQYF. Written as DNA, the CDR3 is TGCGCCAGCAGCCAAGTGGCAGGTTCAACCTACGAGCAGTACTTC.

The chain links TRBV7-9 to TRBJ2-5; TRBD2 agrees at 9 bases. Germline CDR1 is SEHNR and CDR2 is FQNEAQ (reference sequence). The CDR3 extends over 17 amino acids. Trimming removed 6 bases from V and 1 base from J; junction bases left unmatched: 12. CDR3 in DNA: TGTGCCAGCAGTCCTATCGGGACTAGCAGACGCCAAGAGACCCAGTACTTC. It yields the protein CASSPIGTSRRQETQYF.

This chain uses TRBV14 with TRBJ2-5; maybe TRBD2 (6 bases). Germline loops: CDR1 SGHDN, CDR2 FVKESK. The V end was cut by 4 bases, the J end by 4 bases, with 10 bases between. The CDR3 is made up of 13 amino acids. Written as DNA, the CDR3 is TGTGCCAGCAGCCGCGGGACTCTAGAGACCCAGTACTTC. The encoded protein is CASSRGTLETQYF.

V gene TRBV6-4 combines with J gene TRBJ1-3; 9 bases are a match to TRBD1. The germline CDR1 and CDR2 sequences are MRHNA and SNTAGT. With 6 bases clipped from V and 0 bases from J, the junction kept 6 bases outside the gene matches. The CDR3 contains 16 residues. In nucleotides, the CDR3 is TGTGCCAGCAGCGAGGGGACAGGGATCTCTGGAAACACCATATATTTT. Translated: CASSEGTGISGNTIYF.

This clone showed up just once. The chain uses TRBV30 and TRBJ1-5; D is ambiguous. Trimming removed 1 base from V and 7 bases from J, with 8 bases in between. CDR1 is GTSNPN and CDR2 is SVGIG in the germline V gene (reference sequence). CDR3 length equals 12 residues. The CDR3 DNA reads as TGTGCCTGGAGTGATAGAGGGCAGCCCCAGCATTTT. Translating it yields CAWSDRGQPQHF.

This clone was detected once. The V call is TRBV7-2, the J call TRBJ2-7; weak D call: TRBD1 (6 bases). Trimming removed 5 bases at V and 0 bases at J, with 17 bases between. This CDR3 has 16 residues. CDR1 and CDR2 from the germline V gene are SGHTA and FQGNSA. CDR3 loop: CASSPQGTTASYEQYF. CDR3 nucleotides: TGTGCCAGCAGCCCTCAGGGGACGACGGCCTCCTACGAGCAGTACTTC. The full variable domain, rest sourced from reference TRBV7-2 and TRBJ2-7, is GAGVSQSPSNKVTEKGKDVELRCDPISGHTALYWYRQSLGQGLEFLIYFQGNSAPDKSGLPSDRFSAERTGGSVSTLTIQRTQQEDSAVYLCASSPQGTTASYEQYFGPGTRLTVT.

This chain links TRBV18 with TRBJ1-3; D uncertain. Germline CDR1 reads KGHSH; CDR2 reads LQKENI. The CDR3 sequence is 16 residues long. The V gene lost 4 bases and the J gene lost 0 bases, with 13 bases spanning the gap. The CDR3 is CASSQYVENSGNTIYF. In DNA, the CDR3 is TGTGCCAGCTCACAGTACGTGGAGAACTCTGGAAACACCATATATTTT. The variable domain in full, completed from reference TRBV18 and TRBJ1-3, reads NAGVMQNPRHLVRRRGQEARLRCSPMKGHSHVYWYRQLPEEGLKFMVYLQKENIIDESGMPKERFSAEFPKEGPSILRIQQVVRGDSAAYFCASSQYVENSGNTIYFGEGSWLTVV.

Concerning this clone itself: One end of the junction is discordant with germline, which a read error may explain. The chain employs TRBV12-3 or TRBV12-4 and TRBJ1-1; TRBD1 matches at 7 bases. This CDR3 comprises 11 residues. The CDR3 DNA reads as TGTGCCAGCAGTTTAGACAGGGGACATACTTTT. Its protein is CASSLDRGHTF.

V gene TRBV6-5 combines with J gene TRBJ1-2; no clear D. V was shortened by 0 bases and J by 8 bases, with 19 bases between the two germline ends. From germline, CDR1 is MNHEY and CDR2 SVGAGI. This CDR3 has 16 amino acids. This chain's CDR3 is CASSYSIVRGPYGYTF. The CDR3 DNA is TGTGCCAGCAGTTACTCGATAGTACGCGGCCCTTACGGCTACACCTTC.

V and J are TRBV7-2 and TRBJ2-1, with 8 bases lining up with TRBD2. The junction had 8 bases not matched to a gene; V was cut back by 6 bases and J by 7 bases. The CDR3 has 14 residues. CDR1 is SGHTA and CDR2 is FQGNSA in the germline V gene. CDR3 DNA sequence: TGTGCCAGCAGGGCAGCGGGAGCTCGGAATGAGCAGTTCTTC. It translates to CASRAAGARNEQFF.

The chain employs TRBV14 and TRBJ1-3, with TRBD1 identical over 8 bases. With V trimmed by 1 base and J by 0 bases, 2 bases remained unmatched. Looked up from germline, CDR1 is SGHDN and CDR2 is FVKESK. This CDR3 comprises 16 residues. CDR3 protein: CASSQATGASGNTIYF. The CDR3, as DNA: TGTGCCAGCAGCCAAGCGACAGGGGCCTCTGGAAACACCATATATTTT. Combining the CDR3 with reference TRBV14 and TRBJ1-3 gives the whole variable domain EAGVTQFPSHSVIEKGQTVTLRCDPISGHDNLYWYRRVMGKEIKFLLHFVKESKQDESGMPNNRFLAERTGGTYSTLKVQPAELEDSGVYFCASSQATGASGNTIYFGEGSWLTVV.

The J gene is TRBJ1-2, the V gene TRBV27; 9 bases match TRBD1. CDR1 and CDR2 from the germline V gene are MNHEY and SMNVEV (reference sequence). The CDR3 covers 12 residues. Trimming at V came to 6 bases and at J to 10 bases, leaving 6 bases not matched to a gene. CDR3 amino acids: CASSSRTGAYTF. DNA of the CDR3: TGTGCCAGCAGCTCGAGGACAGGGGCCTACACCTTC.

This clone occurred once. V and J are TRBV23-1 and TRBJ1-6, with D unresolved. TRBV23-1 qualifies as an ORF whose function is uncertain. The CDR3 contains 12 residues. The germline V and J ends were trimmed by 6 bases and 10 bases, with 10 bases remaining between them. CDR3 in amino acids: CASSPVGSPLHF. The CDR3 DNA reads TGCGCCAGCAGCCCGGTCGGGTCACCCCTCCACTTT.

In regard to this clone: The sample has other DNA sequences that encode this CDR3 too. The chain couples TRBV19 to TRBJ1-1; D remains ambiguous. The CDR3 spans 12 residues. Germline V lookup: CDR1 LNHDA, CDR2 SQIVND (reference sequence). Trimming cost V 2 bases and J 6 bases, with 7 bases left between them. The CDR3 is CASSIRGAEAFF. The DNA for the CDR3 is TGTGCCAGTAGTATACGGGGAGCTGAAGCTTTCTTT.